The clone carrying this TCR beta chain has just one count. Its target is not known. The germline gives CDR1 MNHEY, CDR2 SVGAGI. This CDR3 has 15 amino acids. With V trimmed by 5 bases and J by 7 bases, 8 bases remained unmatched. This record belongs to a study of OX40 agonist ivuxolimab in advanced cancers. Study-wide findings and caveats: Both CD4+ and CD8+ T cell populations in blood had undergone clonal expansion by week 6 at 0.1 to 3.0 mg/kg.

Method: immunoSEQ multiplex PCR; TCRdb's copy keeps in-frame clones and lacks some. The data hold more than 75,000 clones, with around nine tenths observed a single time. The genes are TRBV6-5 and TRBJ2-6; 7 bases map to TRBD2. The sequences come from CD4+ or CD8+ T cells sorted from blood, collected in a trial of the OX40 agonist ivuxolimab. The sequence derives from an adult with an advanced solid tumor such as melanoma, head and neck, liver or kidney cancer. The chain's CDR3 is CASSPGTNFANVLTF. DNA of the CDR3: TGTGCCAGCAGTCCCGGGACTAACTTTGCCAACGTCCTGACTTTC.